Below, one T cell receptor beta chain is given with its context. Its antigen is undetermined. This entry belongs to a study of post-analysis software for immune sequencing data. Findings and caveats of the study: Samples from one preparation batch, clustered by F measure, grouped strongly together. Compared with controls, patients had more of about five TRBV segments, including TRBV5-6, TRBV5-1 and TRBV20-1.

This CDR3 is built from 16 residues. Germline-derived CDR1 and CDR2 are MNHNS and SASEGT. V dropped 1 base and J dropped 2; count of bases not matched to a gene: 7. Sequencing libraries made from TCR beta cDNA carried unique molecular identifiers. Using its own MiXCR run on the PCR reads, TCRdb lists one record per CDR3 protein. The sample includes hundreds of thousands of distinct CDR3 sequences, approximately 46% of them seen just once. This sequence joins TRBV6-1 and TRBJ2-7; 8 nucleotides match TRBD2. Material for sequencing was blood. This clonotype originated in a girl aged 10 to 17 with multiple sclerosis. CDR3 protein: CASSEEGSGRPYEQYF. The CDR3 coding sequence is TGTGCCAGCAGTGAAGAGGGAAGCGGGAGACCCTACGAGCAGTACTTC.